The next 10 T cell receptor beta chains were all read from a single sample in a study of Graves' ophthalmopathy and Graves' hyperthyroidism. RNA transcripts served as template for amplifying TCR beta CDR3 sequences. HTBI-primed RT-PCR formed the first round, and a multiplex PCR formed the second. Each CDR3 protein gets one entry after TCRdb re-called the multiplex PCR reads with MiXCR. Among a few hundred thousand distinct CDR3 sequences, approximately 16% were seen once, and the ten largest hold roughly 1.5%. Sequenced material: peripheral blood. The receptors come from a woman younger than 30 with Graves' ophthalmopathy.

This clonotype has just a few counts. The V and J genes are TRBV2 and TRBJ2-6; 12 bases align to TRBD1. J lost 4 bases, V lost 4 bases, and 11 bases had no gene match. This CDR3 has 19 residues. From germline, CDR1 is SNHLY and CDR2 FYNNEI. CDR3 residues: CASSGRWGQGARGANVLTF. The CDR3 nucleotides read TGTGCCAGCAGTGGGCGGTGGGGACAGGGGGCGCGAGGGGCCAACGTCCTGACTTTC.

The sample holds many counts of this clonotype. The CDR3 DNA sequence: TGCAGTGCTAGAGATTCGGGGTTTAACTATGGCTACACCTTC. Its translation: CSARDSGFNYGYTF. The chain recombines TRBV20-1 with TRBJ1-2, with D hard to call. CDR3 size: 14 residues. Germline values: CDR1 DFQATT, CDR2 SNEGSKA (reference sequence). V lost 0 bases and J lost 1, with 9 bases in between.

Ten or more counts support this clonotype. The chain recombines TRBV28 with TRBJ1-5; D perhaps matches TRBD1 (6 bases). In germline, CDR1 is MDHEN, CDR2 SYDVKM. The germline V and J ends were trimmed by 7 bases and 6 bases, with 22 bases remaining between them. The CDR3 covers 16 residues. CDR3 residues: CASKGGGEGVPQPQHF. The CDR3 DNA is TGTGCCAGCAAGGGAGGAGGGGAGGGGGTCCCTCAGCCCCAGCATTTT. Complete variable domain (other parts from reference TRBV28 and TRBJ1-5): DVKVTQSSRYLVKRTGEKVFLECVQDMDHENMFWYRQDPGLGLRLIYFSYDVKMKEKGDIPEGYSVSREKKERFSLILESASTNQTSMYLCASKGGGEGVPQPQHFGDGTRLSIL.

This clonotype was detected only once. The CDR3 sequence: CATQEGVGYGYTF. In DNA form, the CDR3 reads TGTGCCACCCAGGAAGGGGTCGGCTATGGCTACACCTTC. This chain links TRBV27 with TRBJ1-2; tentative D call: TRBD1 (5 bases). Per germline, CDR1 MNHEY and CDR2 SMNVEV (reference sequence). The CDR3 length is 13 residues. Between the trimmed V and J ends, which lost 10 bases and 4 bases, there was a span of 16 bases.

This clonotype was seen repeatedly, ten times or more. CDR3 nucleotides: TGCGCCAGCAGTGACTTCAGGGGGAGCTCCTACGAGCAGTACTTC. Encoded protein: CASSDFRGSSYEQYF. The V and J genes are TRBV10-1 and TRBJ2-7, with 7 bases matching TRBD1. This CDR3 is built from 15 residues. After removal of 3 bases from V and 0 bases from J, the junction contained 5 bases not matched to a gene. CDR1 and CDR2 (germline): WNHNN, SYGVQD (reference sequence).

There are many counts of this clonotype. The chain couples TRBV20-1 to TRBJ1-2; D ambiguous. CDR3 size: 16 residues. CDR1 and CDR2 (germline): DFQATT, SNEGSKA (reference sequence). The V end was cut by 4 bases, the J end by 0 bases, with 18 bases between. The CDR3 bases are TGCAGTGCTATCAGCCAAGGGAGAGGAGCTAACTATGGCTACACCTTC. This sequence encodes CSAISQGRGANYGYTF.

This clonotype was recorded many times. Compared with germline, one end of the junction differs, possibly owing to a read error. The chain uses TRBV7-7 and TRBJ2-5; 11 bases match TRBD1. The CDR3 contains 18 residues. Germline values: CDR1 SSHAT, CDR2 FNYEAQ (reference sequence). The CDR3 reads CASSSSHLGTGGQETQYF. The CDR3 nucleotides are TGTGCTAGCAGCTCCAGTCACCTCGGGACAGGGGGCCAAGAGACCCAGTACTTC.

The sample holds many counts of this clonotype. This chain links TRBV7-2 with TRBJ2-7, with TRBD2 as a possible D gene (6 bases). Trimming pared 2 bases from V and 1 base from J, leaving 27 bases between. This CDR3 is 20 amino acids long. Germline V CDR1 and CDR2: SGHTA, FQGNSA. The CDR3 DNA reads TGTGCCAGCAGCTTATTACAAATCCGAAGAGTCGGGGGAGATTCCTACGAGCAGTACTTC. Protein sequence: CASSLLQIRRVGGDSYEQYF.

This clonotype was picked up many times. The chain has TRBV6-1 and TRBJ1-5, with 7 positions matching TRBD1. The length of the CDR3 is 15 residues. Unmatched junction bases numbered 6, after V lost 6 bases and J lost 1 base. Germline CDR1 and CDR2: MNHNS and SASEGT. CDR3 region: CASRRQGGSNQPQHF. The CDR3, as DNA: TGTGCCAGCAGGCGACAGGGAGGAAGCAATCAGCCCCAGCATTTT.

The genes are TRBV28 and TRBJ2-7, with 9 bases identical to TRBD1. J lost 11 bases, V lost 9 bases, and 11 bases had no gene match. CDR1 MDHEN and CDR2 SYDVKM come from the germline V gene. The CDR3 is 12 residues long. The CDR3 nucleotides are TGTGCCAGTGGGGACAGGGCCACCCGCAAGTACTTC. Translation gives CASGDRATRKYF.